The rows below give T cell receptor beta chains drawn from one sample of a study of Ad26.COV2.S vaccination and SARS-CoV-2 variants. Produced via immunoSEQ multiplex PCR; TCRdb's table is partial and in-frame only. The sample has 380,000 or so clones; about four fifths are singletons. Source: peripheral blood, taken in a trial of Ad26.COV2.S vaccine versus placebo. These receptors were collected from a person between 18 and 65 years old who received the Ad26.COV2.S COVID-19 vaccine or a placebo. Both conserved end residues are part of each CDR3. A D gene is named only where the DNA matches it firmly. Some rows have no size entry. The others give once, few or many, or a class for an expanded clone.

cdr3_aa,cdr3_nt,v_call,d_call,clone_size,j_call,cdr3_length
CASSSARKRTNTEAFF,TGTGCCAGTAGTAGTGCCCGCAAGAGGACGAACACTGAAGCTTTCTTT,TRBV19,-,-,TRBJ1-1,16
CASSYQGRGRDGYTF,TGTGCCAGCAGTTACCAGGGCAGGGGTAGGGATGGCTACACCTTC,TRBV6-5,-,-,TRBJ1-2,15
CASSTSPNTRNEQFF,TGTGCCAGTAGTACCTCCCCTAATACACGAAATGAGCAGTTCTTC,TRBV19,-,few,TRBJ2-1,15
CASSYTGGNTGELFF,TGTGCCAGCAGTTACACCGGGGGCAACACCGGGGAGCTGTTTTTT,TRBV6-5,-,-,TRBJ2-2,15
CAWSHPGTGGLRQPQHF,TGTGCCTGGAGCCATCCCGGGACAGGGGGGCTCAGGCAGCCCCAGCATTTT,TRBV30,TRBD1,-,TRBJ1-5,17
CASSESSSYNEQFF,TGCGCCAGCAGTGAAAGTAGCTCCTACAATGAGCAGTTCTTC,TRBV5-1,-,few,TRBJ2-1,14
CASSPRGLGGFNTEAFF,TGTGCCAGCAGCCCCAGGGGGCTTGGGGGGTTTAACACTGAAGCTTTCTTT,TRBV7-2,TRBD1,-,TRBJ1-1,17
CATVIAGMGDTQYF,TGTGCCACCGTGATAGCGGGGATGGGAGATACGCAGTATTTT,TRBV24-1,TRBD2,-,TRBJ2-3,14
CASSPGTSGRHSEQFF,TGTGCCAGCAGCCCGGGGACTAGCGGGAGACATAGTGAGCAGTTCTTC,TRBV7-9,TRBD2,-,TRBJ2-1,16
CASSRRASDTQYF,TGCGCCAGCAGCCGCAGGGCCTCAGATACGCAGTATTTT,TRBV5-1,-,-,TRBJ2-3,13
CASSPQPDQPQHF,TGTGCCAGCAGCCCCCAACCGGACCAGCCCCAGCATTTT,TRBV3-1/TRBV3-2,-,-,TRBJ1-5,13
CASAWGSSYNEQFF,TGTGCCAGCGCCTGGGGGAGCTCCTACAATGAGCAGTTCTTC,TRBV19,-,-,TRBJ2-1,14
CASSLRGLGNSPLHF,TGTGCCAGCAGCTTGCGGGGACTAGGGAATTCACCCCTCCACTTT,TRBV7-9,-,many,TRBJ1-6,15
CASSLGETSRFGNEQFF,TGTGCCAGCAGCTTGGGTGAGACTAGCAGGTTCGGGAATGAGCAGTTCTTC,TRBV5-6,TRBD2,-,TRBJ2-1,17
CASSQALGGVRQFF,TGTGCCAGCAGCCAAGCTCTGGGGGGCGTTAGGCAGTTCTTC,TRBV3-1/TRBV3-2,-,-,TRBJ2-1,14
CASSPGQTYNEQFF,TGTGCCAGCAGCCCGGGACAGACCTACAATGAGCAGTTCTTC,TRBV6-5,TRBD1,-,TRBJ2-1,14
CASSLPAGTSLNEQFF,TGCGCCAGCAGCTTGCCGGCCGGGACTAGTCTCAATGAGCAGTTCTTC,TRBV5-1,TRBD2,-,TRBJ2-1,16
CASSLEREKLFF,TGTGCCAGCAGCTTAGAAAGGGAAAAACTGTTTTTT,TRBV7-8,-,few,TRBJ1-4,12
CASSRTWEYNEQFF,TGTGCCAGCAGCCGTACTTGGGAATACAATGAGCAGTTCTTC,TRBV3-1/TRBV3-2,-,once,TRBJ2-1,14
CASSWTTDTQYF,TGTGCCAGCAGCTGGACCACAGATACGCAGTATTTT,TRBV12-3/TRBV12-4,-,-,TRBJ2-3,12
CASSRTSPYGYTF,TGTGCCAGCAGCCGGACGTCGCCCTATGGCTACACCTTC,TRBV3-1/TRBV3-2,-,few,TRBJ1-2,13
CASSLQIERETQYF,TGTGCCAGCAGCCTACAAATAGAAAGGGAGACCCAGTACTTC,TRBV5-4,-,-,TRBJ2-5,14
CASSHPPGWGRVTEAFF,TGCGCCAGCAGCCACCCACCGGGGTGGGGGAGGGTCACTGAAGCTTTCTTT,TRBV4-3,-,-,TRBJ1-1,17